A single sample is the source of the 13 T cell receptor beta chains below, sequenced in a study of cytomegalovirus exposure and HLA in healthy donors. PCR employed 60 Vbeta and 13 Jbeta primers. Generated by immunoSEQ multiplex PCR, the TCRdb table keeps only in-frame clones and is missing some. The sample contains 100,000 to 120,000 clones, around 72% of which appear only once. The sample comprised PBMCs. These receptors were obtained from a man aged 30 to 39 in good health and CMV-seronegative.

The chain recombines TRBV5-1 with TRBJ2-1; 9 nucleotides line up with TRBD2. J was trimmed by 2 bases and V by 0 bases; bases with no gene match: 3. Germline values: CDR1 SGHRS, CDR2 YFSETQ. The length of the CDR3 is 16 residues. Here the CDR3 reads CASSLGLAVPYNEQFF. CDR3 nucleotide sequence: TGCGCCAGCAGCTTGGGACTAGCGGTCCCCTACAATGAGCAGTTCTTC.

This chain uses TRBV5-5 with TRBJ1-1, with D unclear. V lost 5 bases and J lost 3, with 5 bases in between. There are 11 residues in the CDR3. CDR1 SGHKS and CDR2 YYEKEE come from the germline V gene (reference sequence). CDR3 in amino acids: CASSSYTEAFF. The DNA for the CDR3 is TGTGCCAGCAGTTCTTACACTGAAGCTTTCTTT.

The chain couples TRBV7-2 to TRBJ1-2, with 8 bases fitting TRBD1. From germline, CDR1 is SGHTA and CDR2 FQGNSA. J lost 3 bases, V lost 0 bases, and 0 bases had no gene match. This CDR3 region has 14 residues. CDR3 coding DNA: TGTGCCAGCAGCTTAGCGGGACAGGACTATGGCTACACCTTC. Translation: CASSLAGQDYGYTF.

The chain couples TRBV18 to TRBJ2-2; 7 bases agree with TRBD2. CDR1 is KGHSH and CDR2 is LQKENI in the germline V gene. The CDR3 sequence is 14 residues long. V shed 2 bases and J 3 bases; nucleotides not matched to a gene: 0. The CDR3 DNA reads TGTGCCAGCTCACCAGGGAGGGACACCGGGGAGCTGTTTTTT. Amino acids: CASSPGRDTGELFF.

The rearrangement uses TRBV7-3 and TRBJ2-7, with D possibly TRBD1 on 5 matching bases. The V end lost 2 bases, the J end lost 3 bases, and 8 bases lay between the germline ends. The CDR3 length is 13 residues. The germline CDR1 and CDR2 sequences are SGHTA and FQGTGA. This CDR3 is CASSLADSYEQYF. CDR3 DNA sequence: TGTGCCAGCAGCTTAGCCGACAGCTACGAGCAGTACTTC. The variable domain in full, with the rest retrieved from reference TRBV7-3 and TRBJ2-7, is GAGVSQTPSNKVTEKGKYVELRCDPISGHTALYWYRQSLGQGPEFLIYFQGTGAADDSGLPNDRFFAVRPEGSVSTLKIQRTERGDSAVYLCASSLADSYEQYFGPGTRLTVT.

The chain uses TRBV19 and TRBJ2-1; 15 bases are shared with TRBD2. The length of the CDR3 is 16 residues. Germline CDR1 is LNHDA and CDR2 is SQIVND (reference sequence). V lost 6 bases, J lost 8 bases, and 8 bases stayed unmatched. This CDR3 is CASSPRTSGRAHEQFF. CDR3 bases: TGTGCCAGTAGCCCACGGACTAGCGGGAGGGCCCATGAGCAGTTCTTC.

This chain uses TRBV19 with TRBJ2-3; possibly TRBD2 for D (6 bases). The CDR3 is 15 amino acids. V was cut by 6 bases and J by 4 bases, with 17 bases left in between. Germline V CDR1 and CDR2: LNHDA, SQIVND (reference sequence). The DNA of the CDR3 is TGTGCCAGTAGCCCCACGACTAGATTGGCAGATACGCAGTATTTT. It translates to CASSPTTRLADTQYF.

This chain links TRBV6-5 with TRBJ2-1, with TRBD1 matching 8 bases. The CDR3 runs 16 residues. Germline V CDR1 and CDR2: MNHEY, SVGAGI. V gave up 2 bases and J gave up 3 bases; unmatched junction bases: 6. The CDR3 DNA follows: TGTGCCAGCAGTTACGCCTGGGACAGGAACTACAATGAGCAGTTCTTC. This translates into CASSYAWDRNYNEQFF.

The chain joins TRBV5-1 to TRBJ2-1; a weak D match, TRBD2 (5 bases). CDR1 is SGHRS, CDR2 YFSETQ, per germline. The CDR3 has 14 amino acids. Trimming took off 1 base at V and 6 bases at J, with 11 bases between the two ends. This CDR3 is CASSLNMRANEQFF. The DNA of the CDR3 is TGCGCCAGCAGCTTGAATATGAGGGCCAATGAGCAGTTCTTC.

The chain combines TRBV10-2 with TRBJ2-5; tentatively, D is TRBD2 (5 bases). The CDR3 spans 14 residues. Trimming pared 3 bases from V and 1 base from J, leaving 9 bases between. Per the germline V gene, CDR1 is WSHSY and CDR2 is SAAADI. The CDR3 DNA is TGCGCCAGCAGTGAACTAGGAAGCCAAGAGACCCAGTACTTC. Encoded protein: CASSELGSQETQYF.

The table lists this clone with a count of one. The chain uses TRBV5-4 and TRBJ2-3; 7 bases are a match to TRBD1. The junction had 3 bases not matched to a gene; V was cut back by 4 bases and J by 1 base. The germline V gene encodes CDR1 SGHNT and CDR2 YYREEE (reference sequence). This CDR3 region has 14 residues. In DNA form, the CDR3 reads TGTGCCAGCAGCGACAGGGCGGGCACAGATACGCAGTATTTT. It codes for CASSDRAGTDTQYF.

This sequence joins TRBV7-2 and TRBJ2-7, with 8 bases matching TRBD2. Germline CDR1 and CDR2: SGHTA and FQGNSA. This CDR3 comprises 15 residues. Trimming at V came to 2 bases and at J to 4 bases, leaving 7 bases not matched to a gene. The CDR3 nucleotides read TGTGCCAGCAGCTTAAGATCTAGCGGGCTATACGAGCAGTACTTC. It specifies CASSLRSSGLYEQYF.

This chain links TRBV6-5 with TRBJ2-1; 8 bases align to TRBD1. In germline, CDR1 is MNHEY, CDR2 SVGAGI. The CDR3 is made up of 15 amino acids. V lost 8 bases to trimming and J lost 2 bases; unmatched junction nucleotides: 8. The CDR3 sequence: CASLDRDRPYNEQFF. In nucleotides, the CDR3 is TGTGCCAGCCTGGACCGGGACAGGCCCTACAATGAGCAGTTCTTC.